Included here is one T cell receptor (beta chain) sequence, with context. Its specificity is unknown. The data are from a study of cytomegalovirus exposure and HLA in healthy donors. The primer mix had 60 Vbeta and 13 Jbeta primers. Data came from immunoSEQ multiplex PCR; TCRdb stores just in-frame clones and leaves some out. This table has 150,000 to 200,000 clones, around 80% appearing once. Study-wide points: Follow-up analysis found HLA locus-dependent TCR association rates, highest for DRB1 and lowest for HLA-C. In a later analysis, at a false discovery rate of 0.05, over 15,000 TCR beta sequences were associated with HLA alleles. Researchers had no immune exposure information except CMV serostatus available.

Germline V gives CDR1 MNHEY, CDR2 SMNVEV (reference sequence). The V gene lost 5 bases and the J gene lost 8 bases, with 22 bases spanning the gap. This CDR3 has 17 amino acids. The sample taken for sequencing was PBMCs. This receptor was taken from a man aged 40-55 years in good health and CMV-seronegative. This rearrangement joins TRBV27 to TRBJ1-6, with a possible D match to TRBD1 (6 bases). The CDR3 is CASSLRQATLGDSPLHF. DNA of the CDR3: TGTGCCAGCAGTCTCCGACAGGCGACCTTGGGGGATTCACCCCTCCACTTT.